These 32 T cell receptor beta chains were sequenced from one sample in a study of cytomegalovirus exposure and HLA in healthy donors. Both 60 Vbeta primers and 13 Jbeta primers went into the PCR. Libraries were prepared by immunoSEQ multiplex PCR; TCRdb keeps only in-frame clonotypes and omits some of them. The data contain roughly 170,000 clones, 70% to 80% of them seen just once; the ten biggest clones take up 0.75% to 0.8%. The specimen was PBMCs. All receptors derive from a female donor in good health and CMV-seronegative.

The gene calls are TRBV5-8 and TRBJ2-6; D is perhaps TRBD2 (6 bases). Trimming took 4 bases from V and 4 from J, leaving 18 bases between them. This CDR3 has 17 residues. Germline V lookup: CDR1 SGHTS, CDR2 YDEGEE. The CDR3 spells CASSQWRVLSGANVLTF. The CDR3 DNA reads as TGTGCCAGCAGCCAGTGGAGGGTCCTGTCCGGGGCCAACGTCCTGACTTTC.

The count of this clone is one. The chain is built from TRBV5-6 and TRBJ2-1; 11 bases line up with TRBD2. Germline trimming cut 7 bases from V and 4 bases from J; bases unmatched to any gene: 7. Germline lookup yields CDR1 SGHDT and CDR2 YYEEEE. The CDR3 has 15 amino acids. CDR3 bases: TGTGCCAGCTCCGATCTAGCGGGGGGATACAATGAGCAGTTCTTC. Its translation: CASSDLAGGYNEQFF.

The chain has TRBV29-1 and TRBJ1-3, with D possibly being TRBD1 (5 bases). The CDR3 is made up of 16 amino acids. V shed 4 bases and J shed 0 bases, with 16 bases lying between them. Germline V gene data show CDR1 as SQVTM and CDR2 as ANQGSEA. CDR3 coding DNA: TGCAGCGTTGCTGGGGGGGGGACGGCCTCTGGAAACACCATATATTTT. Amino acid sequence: CSVAGGGTASGNTIYF. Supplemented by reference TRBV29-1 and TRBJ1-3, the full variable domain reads SAVISQKPSRDICQRGTSLTIQCQVDSQVTMMFWYRQQPGQSLTLIATANQGSEATYESGFVIDKFPISRPNLTFSTLTVSNMSPEDSSIYLCSVAGGGTASGNTIYFGEGSWLTVV.

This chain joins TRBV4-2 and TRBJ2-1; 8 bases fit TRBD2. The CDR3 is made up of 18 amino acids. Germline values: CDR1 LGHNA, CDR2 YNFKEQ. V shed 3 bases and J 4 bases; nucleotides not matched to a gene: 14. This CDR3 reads CASSQTLPSSGWYNEQFF. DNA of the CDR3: TGTGCCAGCAGCCAGACTTTACCCTCTAGCGGGTGGTACAATGAGCAGTTCTTC.

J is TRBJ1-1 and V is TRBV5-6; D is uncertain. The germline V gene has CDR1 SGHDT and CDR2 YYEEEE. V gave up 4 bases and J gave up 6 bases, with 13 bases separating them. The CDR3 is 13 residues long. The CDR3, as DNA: TGTGCCAGCAGCCCCGACCAGCGGGCTGAAGCTTTCTTT. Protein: CASSPDQRAEAFF.

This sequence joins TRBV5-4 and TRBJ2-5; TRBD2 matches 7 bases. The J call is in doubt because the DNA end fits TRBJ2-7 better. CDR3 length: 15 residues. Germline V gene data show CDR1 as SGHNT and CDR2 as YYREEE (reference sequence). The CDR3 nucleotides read TGTGCCAGCAGCTTGGAAGCGGGGAGCTCCTACGAGCAGTACTTC. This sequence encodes CASSLEAGSSYEQYF.

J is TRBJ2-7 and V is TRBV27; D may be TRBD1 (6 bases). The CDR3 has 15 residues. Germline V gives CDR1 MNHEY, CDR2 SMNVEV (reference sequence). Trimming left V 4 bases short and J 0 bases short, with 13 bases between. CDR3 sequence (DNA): TGTGCCAGCAGTTATAATCCAGGGGACTCCTACGAGCAGTACTTC. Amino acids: CASSYNPGDSYEQYF.

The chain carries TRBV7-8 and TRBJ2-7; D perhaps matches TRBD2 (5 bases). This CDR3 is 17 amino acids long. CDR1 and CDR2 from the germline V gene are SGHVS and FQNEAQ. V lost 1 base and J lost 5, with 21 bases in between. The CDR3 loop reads CASSLGSLMGLAHEQYF. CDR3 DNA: TGTGCCAGCAGCTTAGGCTCCCTAATGGGTCTAGCCCACGAGCAGTACTTC.

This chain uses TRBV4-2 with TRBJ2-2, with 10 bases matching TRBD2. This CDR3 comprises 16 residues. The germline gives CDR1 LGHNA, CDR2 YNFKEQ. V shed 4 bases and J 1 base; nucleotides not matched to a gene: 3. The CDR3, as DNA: TGTGCCAGCAGCCCCGCTAGCGGGGGGAACACCGGGGAGCTGTTTTTT. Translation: CASSPASGGNTGELFF.

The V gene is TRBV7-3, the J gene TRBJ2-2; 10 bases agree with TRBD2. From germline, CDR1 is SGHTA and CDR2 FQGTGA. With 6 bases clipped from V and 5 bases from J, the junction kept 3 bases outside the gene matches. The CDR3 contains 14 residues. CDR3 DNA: TGTGCCAGCAGGGTAGCGGGGGGAACCGGGGAGCTGTTTTTT. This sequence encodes CASRVAGGTGELFF.

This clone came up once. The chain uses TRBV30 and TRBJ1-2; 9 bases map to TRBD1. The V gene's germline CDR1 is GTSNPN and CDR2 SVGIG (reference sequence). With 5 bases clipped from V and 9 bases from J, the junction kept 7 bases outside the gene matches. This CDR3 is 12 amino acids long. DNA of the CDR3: TGTGCCTGGGGCACAGGGGGCGCGAGCTACACCTTC. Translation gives CAWGTGGASYTF. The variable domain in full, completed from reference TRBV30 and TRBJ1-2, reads SQTIHQWPATLVQPVGSPLSLECTVEGTSNPNLYWYRQAAGRGLQLLFYSVGIGQISSEVPQNLSASRPQDRQFILSSKKLLLSDSGFYLCAWGTGGASYTFGSGTRLTVV.

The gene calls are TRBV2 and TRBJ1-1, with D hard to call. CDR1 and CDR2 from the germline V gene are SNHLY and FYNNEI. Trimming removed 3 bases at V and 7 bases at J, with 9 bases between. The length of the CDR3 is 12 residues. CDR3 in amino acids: CASSEAEVEAFF. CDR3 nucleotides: TGTGCCAGCAGTGAGGCTGAAGTTGAAGCTTTCTTT.

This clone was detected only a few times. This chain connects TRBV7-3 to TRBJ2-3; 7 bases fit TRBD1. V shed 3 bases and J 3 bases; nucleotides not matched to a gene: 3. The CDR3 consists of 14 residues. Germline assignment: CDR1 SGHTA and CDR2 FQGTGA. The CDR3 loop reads CASSLLTGTDTQYF. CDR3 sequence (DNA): TGTGCCAGCAGCTTGTTGACAGGGACAGATACGCAGTATTTT.

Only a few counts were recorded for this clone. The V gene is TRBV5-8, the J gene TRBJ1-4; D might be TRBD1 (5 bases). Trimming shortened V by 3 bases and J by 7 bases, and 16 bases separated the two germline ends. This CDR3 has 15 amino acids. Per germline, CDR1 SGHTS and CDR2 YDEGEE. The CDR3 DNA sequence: TGTGCCAGCAGCTCCCGCCAGGGTAGCGGTGAAAAACTGTTTTTT. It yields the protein CASSSRQGSGEKLFF.

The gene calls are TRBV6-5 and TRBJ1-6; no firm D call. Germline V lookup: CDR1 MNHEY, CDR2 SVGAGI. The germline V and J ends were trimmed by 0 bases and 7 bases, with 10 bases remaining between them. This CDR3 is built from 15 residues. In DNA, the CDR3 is TGTGCCAGCAGTTACTCGAACTCCTTGAATTCACCCCTCCACTTT. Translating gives CASSYSNSLNSPLHF.

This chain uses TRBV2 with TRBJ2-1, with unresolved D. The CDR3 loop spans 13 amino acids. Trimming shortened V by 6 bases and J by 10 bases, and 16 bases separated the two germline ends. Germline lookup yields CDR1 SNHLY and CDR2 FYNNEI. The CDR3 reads CASSGGAPGEQFF. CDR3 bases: TGTGCCAGCAGCGGCGGAGCCCCCGGAGAGCAGTTCTTC.

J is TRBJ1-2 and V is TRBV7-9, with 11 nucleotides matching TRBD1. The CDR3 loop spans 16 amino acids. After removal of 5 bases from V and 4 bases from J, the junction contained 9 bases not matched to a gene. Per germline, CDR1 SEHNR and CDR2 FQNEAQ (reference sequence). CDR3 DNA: TGTGCCAGCAGCCTATTAGGGGGACAGGGGGGCTATGGCTACACCTTC. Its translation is CASSLLGGQGGYGYTF.

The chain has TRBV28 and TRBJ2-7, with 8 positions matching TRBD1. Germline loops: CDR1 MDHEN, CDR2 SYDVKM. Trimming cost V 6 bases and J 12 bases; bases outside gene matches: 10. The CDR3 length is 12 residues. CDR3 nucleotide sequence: TGTGCCAGCAGGACTCCGCAGGGGGCTAGGTACTTC. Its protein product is CASRTPQGARYF.

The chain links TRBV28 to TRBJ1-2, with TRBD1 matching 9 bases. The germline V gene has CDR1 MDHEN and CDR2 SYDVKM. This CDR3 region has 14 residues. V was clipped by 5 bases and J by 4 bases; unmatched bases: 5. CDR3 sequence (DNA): TGTGCCAGCAGTAACAGGGGGCTTGGCTATGGCTACACCTTC. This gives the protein CASSNRGLGYGYTF.

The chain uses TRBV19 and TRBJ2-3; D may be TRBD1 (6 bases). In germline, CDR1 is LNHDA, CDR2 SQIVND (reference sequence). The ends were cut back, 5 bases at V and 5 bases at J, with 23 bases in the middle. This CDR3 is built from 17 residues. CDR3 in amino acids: CASSRRVSDSAKDTQYF. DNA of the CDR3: TGTGCCAGTAGTCGGCGCGTATCGGACAGCGCCAAAGATACGCAGTATTTT.

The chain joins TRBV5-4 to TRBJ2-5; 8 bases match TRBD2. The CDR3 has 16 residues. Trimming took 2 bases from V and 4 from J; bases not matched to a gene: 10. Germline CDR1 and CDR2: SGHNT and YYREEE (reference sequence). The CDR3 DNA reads TGTGCCAGCAGCTTATCTAGCGGGTCCGGCGGAGAGACCCAGTACTTC. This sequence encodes CASSLSSGSGGETQYF.

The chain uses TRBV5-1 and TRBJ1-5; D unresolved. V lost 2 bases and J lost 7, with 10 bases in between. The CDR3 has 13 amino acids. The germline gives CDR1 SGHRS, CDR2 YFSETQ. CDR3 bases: TGCGCCAGCAGCTTTGTTTGTAGACAGCCCCAGCATTTT. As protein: CASSFVCRQPQHF.

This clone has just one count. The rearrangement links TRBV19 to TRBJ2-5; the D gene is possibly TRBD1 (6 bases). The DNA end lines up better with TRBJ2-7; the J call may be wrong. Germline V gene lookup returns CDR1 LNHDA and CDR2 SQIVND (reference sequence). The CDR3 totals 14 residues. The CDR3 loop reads CASSIRDTTYEQYF. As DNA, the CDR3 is TGTGCCAGTAGTATCCGGGACACCACCTACGAGCAGTACTTC.

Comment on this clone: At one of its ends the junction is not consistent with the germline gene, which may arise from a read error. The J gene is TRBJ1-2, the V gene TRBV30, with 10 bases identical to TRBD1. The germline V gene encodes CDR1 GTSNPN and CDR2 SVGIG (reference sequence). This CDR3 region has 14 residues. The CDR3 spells CARRMTGGHYGYTF. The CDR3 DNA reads TGTGCCCGGAGAATGACAGGGGGCCACTATGGCTACACCTTC.

DNA of the CDR3: TGTGCCAGCAGCTTGGGGACTTACTCCTACGAGCAGTACTTC. Its translation: CASSLGTYSYEQYF. The V and J genes are TRBV5-4 and TRBJ2-7; D may be TRBD2 (5 bases). There are 14 residues in the CDR3. V lost 0 bases and J 0 bases, leaving 7 bases between the germline ends. Looked up from germline, CDR1 is SGHNT and CDR2 is YYREEE (reference sequence).

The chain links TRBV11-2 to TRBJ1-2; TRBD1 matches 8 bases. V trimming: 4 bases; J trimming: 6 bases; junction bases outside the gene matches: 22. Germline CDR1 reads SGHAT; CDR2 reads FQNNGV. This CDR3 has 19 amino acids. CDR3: CASSSAHRPDGQGLDGYTF. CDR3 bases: TGTGCCAGCAGCTCAGCCCATAGGCCCGACGGACAGGGTCTAGATGGCTACACCTTC.

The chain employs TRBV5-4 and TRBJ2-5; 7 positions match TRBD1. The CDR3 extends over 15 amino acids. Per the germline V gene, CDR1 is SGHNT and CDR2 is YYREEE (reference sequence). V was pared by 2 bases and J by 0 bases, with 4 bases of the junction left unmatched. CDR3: CASSFLTGYQETQYF. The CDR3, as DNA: TGTGCCAGCAGCTTCTTGACAGGGTACCAAGAGACCCAGTACTTC.

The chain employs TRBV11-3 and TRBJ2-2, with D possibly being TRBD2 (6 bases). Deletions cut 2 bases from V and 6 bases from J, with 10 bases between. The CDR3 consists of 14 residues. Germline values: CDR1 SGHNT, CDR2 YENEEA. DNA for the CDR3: TGTGCCAGCAGCTTACGGGGGATCCCCGGGGAGCTGTTTTTT. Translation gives CASSLRGIPGELFF.

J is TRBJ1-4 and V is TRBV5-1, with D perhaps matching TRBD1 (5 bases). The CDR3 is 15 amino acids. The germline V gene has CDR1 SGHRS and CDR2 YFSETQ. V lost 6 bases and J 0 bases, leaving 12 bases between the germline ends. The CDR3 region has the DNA TGCGCCAGCAATCCCGGGACTTCAACTAATGAAAAACTGTTTTTT. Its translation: CASNPGTSTNEKLFF.

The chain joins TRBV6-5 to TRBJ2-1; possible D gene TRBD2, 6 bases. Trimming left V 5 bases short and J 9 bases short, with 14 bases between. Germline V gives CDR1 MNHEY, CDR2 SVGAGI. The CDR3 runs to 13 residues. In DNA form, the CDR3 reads TGTGCCAGCAGTACCGTAACTAGCTCTGAGCAGTTCTTC. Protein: CASSTVTSSEQFF.

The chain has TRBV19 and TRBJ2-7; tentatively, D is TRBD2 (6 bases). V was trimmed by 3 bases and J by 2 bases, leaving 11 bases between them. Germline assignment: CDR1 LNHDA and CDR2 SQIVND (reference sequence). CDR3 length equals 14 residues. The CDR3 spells CASSIRGKAYEQYF. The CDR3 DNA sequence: TGTGCCAGTAGTATCCGGGGGAAGGCCTACGAGCAGTACTTC. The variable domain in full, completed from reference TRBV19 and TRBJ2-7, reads DGGITQSPKYLFRKEGQNVTLSCEQNLNHDAMYWYRQDPGQGLRLIYYSQIVNDFQKGDIAEGYSVSREKKESFPLTVTSAQKNPTAFYLCASSIRGKAYEQYFGPGTRLTVT.

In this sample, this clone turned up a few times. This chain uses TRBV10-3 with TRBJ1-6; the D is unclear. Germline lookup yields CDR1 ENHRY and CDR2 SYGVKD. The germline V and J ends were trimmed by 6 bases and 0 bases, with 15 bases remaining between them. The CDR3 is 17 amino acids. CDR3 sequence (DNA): TGTGCCATCAGGGCCCAGGCTACCAGCTCCTATAATTCACCCCTCCACTTT. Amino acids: CAIRAQATSSYNSPLHF.